The table lists the clone carrying this T cell receptor beta chain with a few counts. Germline V lookup: CDR1 SGHNT, CDR2 YYREEE (reference sequence). This CDR3 contains 13 residues. Trimming at V came to 3 bases and at J to 7 bases, leaving 3 bases not matched to a gene. These data come from a study of T cells after yellow fever vaccination. They built TCR cDNA with 5'RACE template switching, a step that put in a universal primer site and UMIs. TCRdb fed the 5' RACE reads into MiXCR, producing one record per CDR3 protein. The sample shows about 260,000 distinct CDR3 sequences, around 13% of them seen only once.

The rearrangement uses TRBV5-4 and TRBJ2-1; the match to TRBD1 covers 8 bases. The starting material was CD4+ T cells sorted from PBMCs, obtained 45 days after the yellow fever booster vaccination. This clonotype originated in a man under 40 who received the YFV17D yellow fever vaccine. The CDR3 nucleotides are TGTGCCAGCAGCTCCCGACAGGGGAATGAGCAGTTCTTC. It translates to CASSSRQGNEQFF. Supplemented by reference TRBV5-4 and TRBJ2-1, the full variable domain reads ETGVTQSPTHLIKTRGQQVTLRCSSQSGHNTVSWYQQALGQGPQFIFQYYREEENGRGNFPPRFSGLQFPNYSSELNVNALELDDSALYLCASSSRQGNEQFFGPGTRLTVL.